This TCR beta chain derives from a study of CD8 T cells in Susac syndrome. Per germline, CDR1 LNHNV and CDR2 YYDKDF (reference sequence). The J segment lost 9 bases and the V segment lost 5 bases, leaving 13 bases of the junction unmatched. This CDR3 has 16 amino acids. When the RNA was reverse transcribed, random hexamers were used with an input of about 0.5 to 1 ug. Multiplex PCR with immunoSEQ amplified the TCR beta CDR3 across 54 Vbeta and 13 Jbeta. MiXCR, run by TCRdb on the immunoSEQ multiplex PCR reads, gives a single entry per CDR3 protein. This table holds roughly 140,000 distinct CDR3 sequences, about 95% found once. This clonotype occurred once.

Sequencing was performed on CD8+ T cells from PBMCs. The clonotype comes from a human donor with multiple sclerosis. The chain links TRBV15 to TRBJ2-2; TRBD1 aligns across 9 bases. CDR3 sequence: CATSYPTGGDPRELFF. CDR3 nucleotide sequence: TGTGCCACCAGCTACCCCACAGGGGGCGATCCCCGGGAGCTGTTTTTT. The full variable domain, with the rest looked up from reference TRBV15 and TRBJ2-2, is DAMVIQNPRYQVTQFGKPVTLSCSQTLNHNVMYWYQQKSSQAPKLLFHYYDKDFNNEADTPDNFQSRRPNTSFCFLDIRSPGLGDTAMYLCATSYPTGGDPRELFFGEGSRLTVL.